This TCR beta chain is drawn from a study of cytomegalovirus exposure and HLA in healthy donors. Study context: Within the Caucasian-associated ancestry cluster were around 80% of the approximately 400 genotyped donors.

Study-wide points: TCR beta sequences reportedly predicted most subjects' HLA-A and HLA-B alleles accurately. Most TCR beta V segments were productive about 87% or about 30% of the time in an earlier analysis. When analyzed later, the rates of TCR association showed variation by HLA locus, with DRB1 the most and HLA-C the fewest.

Remarks on this clone: The antigen is not known.

The PCR ran on 60 Vbeta and 13 Jbeta primers. Only in-frame clones appear in the TCRdb table, and some are missing; sequencing was by immunoSEQ multiplex PCR. This sample has 150,000 to 200,000 clones, with about 88% found just once. CDR3 length: 15 amino acids. The junction had 4 bases not matched to a gene; V was cut back by 5 bases and J by 4 bases. Germline V gene lookup returns CDR1 MNHNS and CDR2 SASEGT. The sequence derives from a girl younger than two in good health and CMV-seronegative. The sequenced material came from PBMCs. V gene TRBV6-1 combines with J gene TRBJ2-3; 12 bases line up with TRBD2. The CDR3 DNA follows: TGTGCCAGCAGTTCACTAGCGGGGGGATCAGATACGCAGTATTTT. Translation: CASSSLAGGSDTQYF.